This entry lists 30 T cell receptor beta chains sequenced from one sample in a study of cytomegalovirus exposure and HLA in healthy donors (dated by TCRdb to between 2016 and 2019). Receptor libraries were prepared by the immunoSEQ multiplex PCR assay. The multiplex PCR relied on a mix of 60 forward primers for TCR Vbeta segments and 13 reverse primers for TCR Jbeta segments. TCRdb limited this immuneACCESS table to in-frame rearrangements with V and J called. A share of clones is missing; checked studies link under half to unresolved V genes, and the rest is unexplained. This sample is represented by 85,000 to 130,000 clones; roughly 82% of them were singletons. Roughly 1.6% of the sample belongs to the ten largest clones. Material: PBMCs. The receptors derive from a man in his forties or fifties in good health and CMV-seronegative.

The V and J genes are TRBV19 and TRBJ1-1; D gene uncertain. CDR1 and CDR2 (germline): LNHDA, SQIVND (reference sequence). V dropped 4 bases and J dropped 6 bases, with 15 bases sitting between them. This CDR3 is 14 amino acids long. CDR3 DNA: TGTGCCAGTAGTACAGAGACGGGCGGGCCTGAAGCTTTCTTT. Protein sequence: CASSTETGGPEAFF.

The rearrangement joins TRBV18 to TRBJ2-3; 7 nucleotides align to TRBD2. Germline V lookup: CDR1 KGHSH, CDR2 LQKENI. The CDR3 has 13 amino acids. Trimming cost V 4 bases and J 4 bases; bases outside gene matches: 2. In DNA, the CDR3 is TGTGCCAGCTCACAGGGGAGGGCAGATACGCAGTATTTT. The encoded protein is CASSQGRADTQYF.

The chain combines TRBV19 with TRBJ1-5, with D maybe TRBD1 (5 bases). CDR3 length equals 16 residues. In germline, CDR1 is LNHDA, CDR2 SQIVND (reference sequence). The V end lost 8 bases, the J end lost 3 bases, and 20 bases lay between the germline ends. The CDR3 spells CASRDRREFTNQPQHF. DNA of the CDR3: TGTGCCAGTCGGGACCGGAGGGAGTTCACCAATCAGCCCCAGCATTTT.

This sequence joins TRBV10-3 and TRBJ1-2; TRBD1 agrees at 12 bases. The J segment lost 3 bases and the V segment lost 6 bases, leaving 11 bases of the junction unmatched. The CDR3 covers 17 residues. CDR1 and CDR2 from the germline V gene are ENHRY and SYGVKD. CDR3 in amino acids: CAISGAGTGGFYYGYTF. DNA of the CDR3: TGTGCCATCAGCGGGGCGGGGACAGGGGGCTTCTACTATGGCTACACCTTC.

The chain recombines TRBV6-6 with TRBJ1-6, with no clear D. The V gene's germline CDR1 is MNHNY and CDR2 SVGAGI (reference sequence). Trimming shortened V by 7 bases and J by 9 bases, and 13 bases separated the two germline ends. The CDR3 runs to 13 residues. The CDR3 region is CASTKDFASPLHF. The CDR3, as DNA: TGTGCCAGCACCAAAGACTTCGCTTCACCCCTCCACTTT.

CDR3 region: CASSPLYEQYF. The DNA for the CDR3 is TGTGCCAGCAGCCCCCTCTACGAGCAGTACTTC. The J gene is TRBJ2-7, the V gene TRBV7-9; D uncertain. V was clipped by 5 bases and J by 3 bases, with 5 bases between them. Germline V gene lookup returns CDR1 SEHNR and CDR2 FQNEAQ (reference sequence). The CDR3 runs to 11 residues.

This clone has only one observation. V and J are TRBV11-3 and TRBJ2-1; D gene ambiguous. The CDR3 spans 13 residues. Germline V lookup: CDR1 SGHNT, CDR2 YENEEA. Trimming shortened V by 0 bases and J by 6 bases, and 6 bases separated the two germline ends. The CDR3 loop is CASSLDLTNEQFF. The CDR3 DNA reads TGTGCCAGCAGCTTAGATCTAACCAATGAGCAGTTCTTC.

The chain uses TRBV7-2 and TRBJ1-1; D possibly corresponds to TRBD1 (5 bases). The CDR3 spans 13 residues. Per germline, CDR1 SGHTA and CDR2 FQGNSA. V lost 5 bases and J lost 7, with 14 bases in between. The chain's CDR3 is CASSPFRVVEAFF. The CDR3 bases are TGTGCCAGCAGCCCCTTCAGGGTTGTTGAAGCTTTCTTT.

This chain uses TRBV2 with TRBJ2-3, with TRBD2 as a possible D gene (5 bases). CDR1 and CDR2 from the germline V gene are SNHLY and FYNNEI. Trimming removed 6 bases at V and 4 bases at J, with 11 bases between. There are 13 residues in the CDR3. The CDR3 reads CASRLANPDTQYF. The CDR3 nucleotides read TGTGCCAGCAGGTTAGCGAATCCAGATACGCAGTATTTT.

The V gene is TRBV6-4, the J gene TRBJ2-5, with 7 nucleotides matching TRBD2. Per germline, CDR1 MRHNA and CDR2 SNTAGT. The CDR3 is made up of 15 amino acids. V was clipped by 4 bases and J by 2 bases; unmatched bases: 7. The CDR3 protein is CASSVAAGMQETQYF. In DNA, the CDR3 is TGTGCCAGCAGTGTGGCAGCGGGGATGCAAGAGACCCAGTACTTC.

This clone was picked up a small number of times. This chain links TRBV27 with TRBJ2-5; 9 bases agree with TRBD2. The junction had 21 bases not matched to a gene; V was cut back by 5 bases and J by 5 bases. In germline, CDR1 is MNHEY, CDR2 SMNVEV (reference sequence). This CDR3 spans 19 amino acids. As DNA, the CDR3 is TGTGCCAGCAGTGGAGGTAGCAGGATGGCGGGGGGGGCTAAGGAGACCCAGTACTTC. Its protein product is CASSGGSRMAGGAKETQYF.

This chain joins TRBV19 and TRBJ1-5; D is unresolved. This CDR3 region has 15 residues. V dropped 0 bases and J dropped 4 bases, with 10 bases sitting between them. Germline values: CDR1 LNHDA, CDR2 SQIVND (reference sequence). CDR3 residues: CASSIDLTRNQPQHF. CDR3 nucleotides: TGTGCCAGTAGTATAGATTTGACAAGAAATCAGCCCCAGCATTTT.

CDR3 in DNA: TGTGCCAGCAGTTACGGGCGACCCAGGTATTCACCCCTCCACTTT. It specifies CASSYGRPRYSPLHF. The V and J genes are TRBV6-5 and TRBJ1-6; D gene unclear. Germline lookup yields CDR1 MNHEY and CDR2 SVGAGI. The length of the CDR3 is 15 residues. The germline V and J ends were trimmed by 2 bases and 8 bases, with 13 bases remaining between them.

On this clone: Different DNA sequences within this sample yield the same CDR3. The chain employs TRBV11-2 and TRBJ1-5; D not certain. With 1 base removed from V and 2 bases from J, the gap between germline ends came to 9 bases. CDR1 and CDR2 (germline): SGHAT, FQNNGV. The CDR3 runs 15 residues. CDR3 DNA: TGTGCCAGCAGCTTAGGAGCCGGGGGCAATCAGCCCCAGCATTTT. It encodes CASSLGAGGNQPQHF.

V and J are TRBV6-1 and TRBJ2-5; 13 bases fit TRBD2. With 5 bases clipped from V and 5 bases from J, the junction kept 2 bases outside the gene matches. The CDR3 spans 14 residues. In germline, CDR1 is MNHNS, CDR2 SASEGT. The CDR3 DNA reads as TGTGCCAGCAGTACTAGCGGGGGGGCCGAGACCCAGTACTTC. This sequence encodes CASSTSGGAETQYF.

This chain joins TRBV2 and TRBJ1-1; unclear D gene. The CDR3 sequence is 13 residues long. Per germline, CDR1 SNHLY and CDR2 FYNNEI. For the CDR3, the DNA is TGTGCAAGTAGTTTGGAGTCGAACACTGAAGCTTTCTTT. It encodes CASSLESNTEAFF. The variable domain in full, with the rest retrieved from reference TRBV2 and TRBJ1-1, is EPEVTQTPSHQVTQMGQEVILRCVPISNHLYFYWYRQILGQKVEFLVSFYNNEISEKSEIFDDQFSVERPDGSNFTLKIRSTKLEDSAMYFCASSLESNTEAFFGQGTRLTVV.

The chain combines TRBV9 with TRBJ1-3; D gene uncertain. The CDR3 sequence is 16 residues long. The ends were cut back, 0 bases at V and 0 bases at J, with 10 bases in the middle. Germline loops: CDR1 SGDLS, CDR2 YYNGEE. The CDR3 here is CASSVGPGSSGNTIYF. The CDR3 region has the DNA TGTGCCAGCAGCGTAGGTCCGGGGAGCTCTGGAAACACCATATATTTT. Filled out from reference TRBV9 and TRBJ1-3, the complete variable domain reads DSGVTQTPKHLITATGQRVTLRCSPRSGDLSVYWYQQSLDQGLQFLIQYYNGEERAKGNILERFSAQQFPDLHSELNLSSLELGDSALYFCASSVGPGSSGNTIYFGEGSWLTVV.

The chain links TRBV18 to TRBJ2-1; 10 positions agree with TRBD1. The CDR3 runs 16 residues. V lost 6 bases and J lost 9; bases outside the gene matches: 14. In germline, CDR1 is KGHSH, CDR2 LQKENI. CDR3 nucleotides: TGTGCCAGCTCCCTGGCGACAGGGGGCCGTACGACTGAGCAGTTCTTC. This sequence encodes CASSLATGGRTTEQFF.

This rearrangement joins TRBV2 to TRBJ2-3; 9 bases map to TRBD1. The CDR3 is made up of 15 amino acids. The V gene's germline CDR1 is SNHLY and CDR2 FYNNEI. The junction had 5 bases not matched to a gene; V was cut back by 4 bases and J by 3 bases. The DNA for the CDR3 is TGTGCCAGCAGTGGAGGACAGGGGAGTACAGATACGCAGTATTTT. This translates into CASSGGQGSTDTQYF.

Comment on this clone: Different DNA sequences within this sample yield the same CDR3. CDR3 DNA sequence: TGTGCCAGCAGCTTACGGACAGGAAGTTCACCCCTCCACTTT. Protein: CASSLRTGSSPLHF. The chain recombines TRBV7-3 with TRBJ1-6, with 7 bases aligning to TRBD1. Germline V lookup: CDR1 SGHTA, CDR2 FQGTGA. There are 14 residues in the CDR3. J gave up 9 bases and V 2 bases, and 4 bases lay outside the gene matches.

This rearrangement joins TRBV5-1 to TRBJ2-1; 7 nucleotides match TRBD2. The CDR3 covers 15 residues. Looked up from germline, CDR1 is SGHRS and CDR2 is YFSETQ. V dropped 0 bases and J dropped 6; count of bases not matched to a gene: 6. The CDR3 bases are TGCGCCAGCAGCTTGGCACGGGGGGTCATCAATGAGCAGTTCTTC. This gives the protein CASSLARGVINEQFF.

The sample holds a few counts of this clone. Other DNA sequences in this sample translate to the same CDR3. The genes are TRBV7-2 and TRBJ1-2; D is ambiguous. CDR1 SGHTA and CDR2 FQGNSA come from the germline V gene. CDR3 length: 13 residues. The ends were cut back, 3 bases at V and 8 bases at J, with 13 bases in the middle. Here the CDR3 DNA reads TGTGCCAGCAGCTTGGCGGGGTCCGGAGGCTACACCTTC. Translation gives CASSLAGSGGYTF. The variable domain in full, completed from reference TRBV7-2 and TRBJ1-2, reads GAGVSQSPSNKVTEKGKDVELRCDPISGHTALYWYRQSLGQGLEFLIYFQGNSAPDKSGLPSDRFSAERTGGSVSTLTIQRTQQEDSAVYLCASSLAGSGGYTFGSGTRLTVV.

The rearrangement links TRBV19 to TRBJ2-7; possibly TRBD2 for D (6 bases). Germline lookup yields CDR1 LNHDA and CDR2 SQIVND (reference sequence). V lost 7 bases and J lost 4, with 17 bases in between. The CDR3 loop spans 14 amino acids. The CDR3 region is CASTSPGLGYEQYF. The DNA of the CDR3 is TGTGCCAGTACCTCCCCGGGACTTGGATACGAGCAGTACTTC. The entire variable domain, with the rest obtained from reference TRBV19 and TRBJ2-7, is as follows: DGGITQSPKYLFRKEGQNVTLSCEQNLNHDAMYWYRQDPGQGLRLIYYSQIVNDFQKGDIAEGYSVSREKKESFPLTVTSAQKNPTAFYLCASTSPGLGYEQYFGPGTRLTVT.

A note on this clone: Other DNA sequences in this specimen translate into the identical CDR3. The chain joins TRBV9 to TRBJ2-1; 10 bases are shared with TRBD2. Germline loops: CDR1 SGDLS, CDR2 YYNGEE. The CDR3 covers 15 residues. V was clipped by 0 bases and J by 4 bases; unmatched bases: 1. The CDR3 nucleotides read TGTGCCAGCAGCGTAGGGACTAGCGGTTACAATGAGCAGTTCTTC. It specifies CASSVGTSGYNEQFF.

The chain recombines TRBV7-2 with TRBJ2-3, with 9 bases matching TRBD1. CDR3 length: 14 amino acids. The junction had 3 bases not matched to a gene; V was cut back by 4 bases and J by 4 bases. Germline V lookup: CDR1 SGHTA, CDR2 FQGNSA. CDR3 coding DNA: TGTGCCAGCAGCTACAGACAGGGGGCAGATACGCAGTATTTT. It specifies CASSYRQGADTQYF.

This chain joins TRBV20-1 and TRBJ2-4; no clear D gene. Trimming took 5 bases from V and 10 from J, leaving 12 bases between them. The germline V gene encodes CDR1 DFQATT and CDR2 SNEGSKA (reference sequence). CDR3 size: 11 residues. The CDR3 here is CSAFNMKIQYF. The CDR3 DNA reads TGCAGTGCTTTCAACATGAAAATTCAGTACTTC.

V usage is TRBV6-9 and J usage is TRBJ2-7; TRBD2 matches at 7 bases. The germline gives CDR1 MNHGY, CDR2 SVAAGI. The CDR3 spans 14 residues. The V gene end was trimmed by 5 bases and the J gene end by 4 bases; junction bases not matched to a gene: 8. CDR3 amino acids: CASSPAGEWYEQYV. CDR3 nucleotides: TGTGCCAGCAGTCCCGCGGGGGAATGGTACGAGCAGTACGTC.

This chain joins TRBV27 and TRBJ2-1, with a weak D call TRBD1 (6 bases). Germline CDR1 MNHEY, CDR2 SMNVEV (reference sequence). V was shortened by 3 bases and J by 10 bases, with 16 bases between the two germline ends. The CDR3 is 14 residues long. In DNA form, the CDR3 reads TGTGCCAGCAGTTTCGGGACACCCATCGCGGAGCAGTTCTTC. Residues: CASSFGTPIAEQFF.

The chain employs TRBV28 and TRBJ1-5, with 7 bases fitting TRBD1. V gave up 6 bases and J gave up 5 bases; unmatched junction bases: 7. The germline CDR1 and CDR2 sequences are MDHEN and SYDVKM. The CDR3 is 14 residues long. CDR3 sequence: CASSITGAHQPQHF. In DNA form, the CDR3 reads TGTGCCAGCAGCATCACAGGGGCGCATCAGCCCCAGCATTTT.

This clone was detected only once. This chain joins TRBV4-1 and TRBJ2-2; D gene unclear. CDR3 length: 16 residues. The germline V and J ends were trimmed by 0 bases and 1 base, with 9 bases remaining between them. Looked up from germline, CDR1 is MGHRA and CDR2 is YSYEKL. The CDR3 nucleotides are TGCGCCAGCAGCCAAGAGGTCAGTCGGAACACCGGGGAGCTGTTTTTT. It translates to CASSQEVSRNTGELFF.